This T cell receptor beta chain is from a study of technical replicates of blood from a few donors. Data came from immunoSEQ multiplex PCR; TCRdb stores just in-frame clones and leaves some out. The top ten clones hold 0.24% of a sample with about 89,000 clones, about 94% of them seen once. CDR3 length: 12 residues. V lost 3 bases to trimming and J lost 5 bases, with 9 bases between them. Germline V gene sequence: CDR1 SGHRS, CDR2 YFSETQ. The genes are TRBV5-1 and TRBJ2-7, with a possible D match to TRBD1 (5 bases). The material sequenced was T cells isolated from PBMCs. The source is a human donor in good health. The CDR3 DNA follows: TGCGCCAGCAGCTGGCAGGGTGACGAGCAGTACTTC. Protein sequence: CASSWQGDEQYF.